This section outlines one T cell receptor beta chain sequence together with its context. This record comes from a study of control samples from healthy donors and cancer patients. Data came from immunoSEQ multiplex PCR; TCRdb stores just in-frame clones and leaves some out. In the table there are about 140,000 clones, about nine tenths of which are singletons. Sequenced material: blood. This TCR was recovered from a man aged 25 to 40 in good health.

The CDR3 is CASSVGPAGATNEKLFF. The CDR3 DNA is TGTGCCAGCAGCGTAGGCCCTGCAGGGGCAACTAATGAAAAACTGTTTTTT. The chain is built from TRBV9 and TRBJ1-4; tentative D call: TRBD1 (6 bases). Germline V gene lookup returns CDR1 SGDLS and CDR2 YYNGEE. The CDR3 has 17 residues. V was trimmed by 0 bases and J by 0 bases, leaving 12 bases between them.